Following are 5 T cell receptor beta chains from one sample sequenced in a study of cytomegalovirus exposure and HLA in healthy donors. The PCR ran on 60 Vbeta and 13 Jbeta primers. Clones were sequenced by immunoSEQ multiplex PCR, and TCRdb holds only the in-frame ones, with some missing. The data contain fewer than 200,000 clones, over 70% of them seen just once; the ten biggest clones take up approximately 5.1%. Input material: PBMCs. These receptors were obtained from a man aged 35 to 55 in good health and CMV-seronegative.

The chain couples TRBV5-3 to TRBJ2-5, with a tentative D call TRBD1 (6 bases). TRBV5-3 is assigned to the ORF class and has an uncertain function. The CDR3 loop spans 14 amino acids. Deletions cut 5 bases from V and 5 bases from J, with 16 bases between. This CDR3 reads CARRGSGGYETQYF. The CDR3 nucleotides read TGTGCCAGAAGAGGGAGTGGGGGCTATGAGACCCAGTACTTC.

The chain employs TRBV30 and TRBJ1-5; D gene unclear. Germline V gene data show CDR1 as GTSNPN and CDR2 as SVGIG (reference sequence). Deletions cut 3 bases from V and 9 bases from J, with 15 bases between. The CDR3 consists of 13 residues. The CDR3 reads CAWSPRGKAPQHF. The CDR3 bases are TGTGCCTGGAGCCCCCGCGGGAAAGCGCCCCAGCATTTT.

The genes are TRBV7-2 and TRBJ1-5, with a weak D call TRBD1 (6 bases). The CDR3 totals 17 residues. The germline V gene encodes CDR1 SGHTA and CDR2 FQGNSA. V was clipped by 6 bases and J by 0 bases, with 18 bases between them. The CDR3 coding sequence is TGTGCCAGCAGACTGACAGGTGGGCCTTATAGCAATCAGCCCCAGCATTTT. Translating it yields CASRLTGGPYSNQPQHF.

The chain couples TRBV7-2 to TRBJ2-7; 10 bases align to TRBD2. V shed 5 bases and J 2 bases; nucleotides not matched to a gene: 6. There are 15 residues in the CDR3. Germline CDR1 reads SGHTA; CDR2 reads FQGNSA. CDR3 sequence: CASSPWTSGAYEQYF. CDR3 bases: TGTGCCAGCAGCCCCTGGACTAGCGGAGCCTACGAGCAGTACTTC. The whole variable domain, remainder taken from reference TRBV7-2 and TRBJ2-7, is GAGVSQSPSNKVTEKGKDVELRCDPISGHTALYWYRQSLGQGLEFLIYFQGNSAPDKSGLPSDRFSAERTGGSVSTLTIQRTQQEDSAVYLCASSPWTSGAYEQYFGPGTRLTVT.

This chain connects TRBV6-1 to TRBJ2-1, with 11 bases identical to TRBD2. The germline V gene has CDR1 MNHNS and CDR2 SASEGT. The CDR3 is 13 amino acids. Unmatched junction bases numbered 6, after V lost 8 bases and J lost 9 bases. CDR3 region: CASLAGGPGEQFF. The CDR3 DNA reads as TGTGCCAGCTTAGCGGGAGGGCCAGGTGAGCAGTTCTTC.